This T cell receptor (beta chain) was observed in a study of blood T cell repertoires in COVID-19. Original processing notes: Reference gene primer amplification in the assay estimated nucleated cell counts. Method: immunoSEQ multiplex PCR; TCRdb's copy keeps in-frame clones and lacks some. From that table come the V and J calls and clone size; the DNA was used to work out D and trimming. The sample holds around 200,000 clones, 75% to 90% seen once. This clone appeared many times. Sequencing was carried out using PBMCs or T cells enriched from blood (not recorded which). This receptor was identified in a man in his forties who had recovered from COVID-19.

CDR3 amino acids: CASSLLGVTNTEAFF. CDR3 coding DNA: TGCGCCAGCAGCCTTTTAGGGGTCACGAACACTGAAGCTTTCTTT. The chain is built from TRBV5-1 and TRBJ1-1; TRBD1 is a possible D gene (5 bases). This CDR3 is 15 amino acids long. V shed 4 bases and J shed 1 base, with 14 bases lying between them. The germline gives CDR1 SGHRS, CDR2 YFSETQ.